Below, 4 T cell receptor beta chains from the same sample are listed, as sequenced in a study of shared clonotypes between healthy human individuals. Measured with immunoSEQ multiplex PCR; TCRdb has only the in-frame clones, and not every one. Seen here are around 2.1 million clones, 85% to 95% observed once, and the top ten hold about 1.5%. Positive CCR7 selection of CD45RO-negative cells yielded the naive CD8 cells, and terminally differentiated effector memory CD45RA+ cells were excluded. The sequenced sample consisted of naive CD8+ T cells from PBMCs. Receptor source: a man between 18 and 29 years old in good health. Some clones in this sample may be carry-over from other donors' samples.

The chain is built from TRBV7-3 and TRBJ2-1, with 8 bases lining up with TRBD2. J gave up 6 bases and V 3 bases, and 4 bases lay outside the gene matches. Germline CDR1 is SGHTA and CDR2 is FQGTGA. This CDR3 spans 14 amino acids. The CDR3 spells CASSFKAGGNEQFF. CDR3 in DNA: TGTGCCAGCAGCTTCAAGGCGGGGGGCAATGAGCAGTTCTTC.

V is TRBV23-1 and J is TRBJ2-3, with 8 bases lining up with TRBD1. TRBV23-1 is an open reading frame whose function is uncertain. This CDR3 contains 15 residues. The junction had 12 bases not matched to a gene; V was cut back by 2 bases and J by 11 bases. CDR3 amino acids: CASSQPGQVAMRQYF. DNA for the CDR3: TGCGCCAGCAGTCAACCGGGACAGGTGGCGATGAGGCAGTATTTT.

The chain has TRBV10-3 and TRBJ2-7; a weak D match, TRBD2 (6 bases). The CDR3 has 16 residues. Germline CDR1 reads ENHRY; CDR2 reads SYGVKD. Trimming took 0 bases from V and 0 from J, leaving 12 bases between them. CDR3 protein: CAISESSSAFSYEQYF. Written as DNA, the CDR3 is TGTGCCATCAGTGAGTCGTCTAGCGCGTTCTCCTACGAGCAGTACTTC.

This clone appeared once. V gene TRBV11-2 combines with J gene TRBJ2-2, with a possible D match to TRBD2 (6 bases). This CDR3 has 17 amino acids. CDR1 and CDR2 from the germline V gene are SGHAT and FQNNGV. V lost 0 bases and J lost 3, with 14 bases in between. The CDR3 here is CASSLDSGLSDTGELFF. Here the CDR3 DNA reads TGTGCCAGCAGCTTAGATTCTGGACTAAGTGACACCGGGGAGCTGTTTTTT.